This TCR beta chain is drawn from a study of blood T cell repertoires in COVID-19. Study-level information: The analysed material was cDNA or gDNA that came from T cells, B-cell-depleted T cells, or PBMCs.

In the original processing: Scientists estimated how many nucleated cells there were by amplifying reference gene primers. Sequencing was performed with immunoSEQ multiplex PCR; in TCRdb, only in-frame clones are kept and a portion is missing. V, J and clone size derive from that table, while D and trimming were established from the DNA sequence. The sample carries roughly 100,000 clones, approximately 80% recorded once. The CDR3 runs 14 residues. Germline V gene data show CDR1 as MNHEY and CDR2 as SVGEGT. V shed 5 bases and J shed 2 bases, with 13 bases lying between them. The material sequenced was peripheral blood. This clonotype was sampled from a woman aged 80 or over with acute or convalescent COVID-19. This chain links TRBV6-2 or TRBV6-3 with TRBJ2-7; TRBD1 is a possible D gene (5 bases). CDR3 amino acids: CASSPRVNTYEQYF. The DNA of the CDR3 is TGTGCCAGCAGTCCCAGGGTCAACACCTACGAGCAGTACTTC.